The T cell receptor (beta chain) described here comes from a study of cytomegalovirus exposure and HLA in healthy donors. General study results and limits: Researchers counted roughly 160 TCR beta chains as cytomegalovirus-associated.

Both 60 Vbeta primers and 13 Jbeta primers went into the PCR. Profiled with immunoSEQ multiplex PCR; TCRdb holds only in-frame clones, not every one. The sample holds about 160,000 clones, 79% seen once. Losses at the gene ends were 3 bases for V and 2 bases for J; bases not matched to a gene: 8. Looked up from germline, CDR1 is MDHEN and CDR2 is SYDVKM. The CDR3 extends over 17 amino acids. As regards this clone: The antigen is undetermined.

The material sequenced was PBMCs. This chain uses TRBV28 with TRBJ2-5; 11 nucleotides match TRBD2. The receptor's source is a man in his forties in good health and CMV-seronegative. Here the CDR3 DNA reads TGTGCCAGCAGTTTCCGGGGGGGACTAGCGGAGCAAGAGACCCAGTACTTC. It codes for CASSFRGGLAEQETQYF.